This entry lists 25 T cell receptor beta chains sequenced from one sample in a study of blood T cell repertoires in COVID-19. Generated by immunoSEQ multiplex PCR, the TCRdb table keeps only in-frame clones and is missing some. The table records some 200,000 clones, 86% of them present only once. The sample taken for sequencing was PBMCs or T cells enriched from blood (not recorded which). The receptors stem from a woman aged 50 to 60 in a cohort exposed to, infected with or recovered from COVID-19 (not recorded which).

V is TRBV12-3 or TRBV12-4 and J is TRBJ1-6, with TRBD1 matching over 7 bases. Trimming took 6 bases from V and 5 from J; bases not matched to a gene: 1. The CDR3 contains 13 residues. The chain's CDR3 is CASRGQNNSPLHF. CDR3 nucleotides: TGTGCCAGCAGGGGACAGAATAATTCACCCCTCCACTTT.

V and J are TRBV6-5 and TRBJ2-7; 7 nucleotides agree with TRBD1. CDR3 length equals 14 residues. Unmatched junction bases numbered 4, after V lost 2 bases and J lost 3 bases. Looked up from germline, CDR1 is MNHEY and CDR2 is SVGAGI. CDR3 bases: TGTGCCAGCAGTTACACGGACAGGATCTACGAGCAGTACTTC. Its protein is CASSYTDRIYEQYF.

J is TRBJ1-1 and V is TRBV6-4; 9 bases match TRBD1. This CDR3 has 15 amino acids. J lost 4 bases, V lost 3 bases, and 6 bases had no gene match. CDR1 and CDR2 (germline): MRHNA, SNTAGT. CDR3 DNA sequence: TGTGCCAGCAGTGATCCGGACAGGGGTGTCACTGAAGCTTTCTTT. This gives the protein CASSDPDRGVTEAFF.

This clone was observed a few times. The chain is built from TRBV5-6 and TRBJ2-7, with D possibly TRBD1 on 8 matching bases. CDR1 is SGHDT and CDR2 is YYEEEE in the germline V gene. V was pared by 2 bases and J by 4 bases, with 13 bases between. The CDR3 runs 14 residues. The CDR3 spells CASSFGQGGYEQYF. The CDR3 DNA reads TGTGCCAGCAGCTTTGGACAGGGAGGGTACGAGCAGTACTTC.

The rearrangement joins TRBV5-5 to TRBJ2-1; 8 bases are a match to TRBD1. V dropped 3 bases and J dropped 7; count of bases not matched to a gene: 12. The CDR3 totals 16 residues. From germline, CDR1 is SGHKS and CDR2 YYEKEE (reference sequence). CDR3 nucleotide sequence: TGTGCCAGCAGCTCGGTCTGGACAGGGCCTTCTAATGAGCAGTTCTTC. Translated, it gives CASSSVWTGPSNEQFF.

This rearrangement joins TRBV23-1 to TRBJ2-1; a possible D gene is TRBD1 (7 bases). TRBV23-1 is sorted into the ORF group, with uncertain function. V was shortened by 3 bases and J by 9 bases, with 18 bases between the two germline ends. This CDR3 is built from 15 residues. The CDR3, as DNA: TGCGCCAGCAGTCACCCCCAGGGGGGACCCTCTGAGCAGTTCTTC. Protein sequence: CASSHPQGGPSEQFF.

The chain carries TRBV7-2 and TRBJ2-3; 9 nucleotides agree with TRBD1. CDR3 length: 17 residues. Germline assignment: CDR1 SGHTA and CDR2 FQGNSA. Unmatched junction bases numbered 15, after V lost 5 bases and J lost 6 bases. Here the CDR3 reads CASSLQTGGRSRDTQYF. The CDR3 region has the DNA TGTGCCAGCAGCCTCCAGACAGGGGGGCGCTCCCGGGATACGCAGTATTTT.

This chain links TRBV5-6 with TRBJ1-6; perhaps TRBD1 as D (5 bases). Per germline, CDR1 SGHDT and CDR2 YYEEEE. The V end was cut by 3 bases, the J end by 8 bases, with 15 bases between. The CDR3 has 15 residues. The CDR3 DNA reads TGTGCCAGCAGCTCCCAGGGCCGGCTTGATTCACCCCTCCACTTT. As protein: CASSSQGRLDSPLHF.

The V and J genes are TRBV15 and TRBJ2-7; no clear D. V lost 2 bases and J lost 3, with 8 bases in between. The CDR3 runs to 13 residues. Germline CDR1 is LNHNV and CDR2 is YYDKDF (reference sequence). The CDR3 DNA reads TGTGCCACCAGCAGAAATACAAACTACGAGCAGTACTTC. It specifies CATSRNTNYEQYF.

The chain uses TRBV5-5 and TRBJ2-7, with D maybe TRBD1 (5 bases). The V end was cut by 7 bases, the J end by 3 bases, with 8 bases between. This CDR3 region has 11 residues. The germline V gene has CDR1 SGHKS and CDR2 YYEKEE (reference sequence). The CDR3, as DNA: TGTGCCAGCGGAGACAGCTACGAGCAGTACTTC. This translates into CASGDSYEQYF.

The V call is TRBV28, the J call TRBJ1-1; 7 nucleotides align to TRBD1. This CDR3 is 17 amino acids long. The V and J ends lost 3 bases and 0 bases, in that order; junction bases with no gene match: 10. The germline V gene encodes CDR1 MDHEN and CDR2 SYDVKM. The CDR3 sequence: CASSFLPQGEMNTEAFF. The CDR3 DNA sequence: TGTGCCAGCAGTTTTCTTCCCCAGGGGGAAATGAACACTGAAGCTTTCTTT. Supplemented by reference TRBV28 and TRBJ1-1, the full variable domain reads DVKVTQSSRYLVKRTGEKVFLECVQDMDHENMFWYRQDPGLGLRLIYFSYDVKMKEKGDIPEGYSVSREKKERFSLILESASTNQTSMYLCASSFLPQGEMNTEAFFGQGTRLTVV.

The chain is built from TRBV23-1 and TRBJ2-1; 9 nucleotides match TRBD1. TRBV23-1 qualifies as an ORF whose function is uncertain. This CDR3 has 15 amino acids. V shed 2 bases, J shed 2 bases, and the junction held 1 base outside the gene matches. CDR3 bases: TGCGCCAGCAGTCAAAGACAGGGGGCCTACAATGAGCAGTTCTTC. This translates into CASSQRQGAYNEQFF.

The chain employs TRBV6-1 and TRBJ1-2; 11 bases are a match to TRBD1. The germline V gene encodes CDR1 MNHNS and CDR2 SASEGT. This CDR3 spans 15 amino acids. J gave up 5 bases and V 3 bases, and 5 bases lay outside the gene matches. In DNA, the CDR3 is TGTGCCAGCAGTGACCCGGGACAGGGGGTTTATGGCTACACCTTC. The encoded protein is CASSDPGQGVYGYTF.

This clone was seen just once. CDR3 loop: CASSLDTVGNTIYF. The CDR3 DNA sequence: TGCGCCAGCAGCTTGGATACAGTTGGAAACACCATATATTTT. The V gene is TRBV5-1, the J gene TRBJ1-3; D gene unclear. The V end lost 0 bases, the J end lost 3 bases, and 7 bases lay between the germline ends. The CDR3 runs 14 residues. Germline lookup yields CDR1 SGHRS and CDR2 YFSETQ. Complete variable domain (other parts from reference TRBV5-1 and TRBJ1-3): KAGVTQTPRYLIKTRGQQVTLSCSPISGHRSVSWYQQTPGQGLQFLFEYFSETQRNKGNFPGRFSGRQFSNSRSEMNVSTLELGDSALYLCASSLDTVGNTIYFGEGSWLTVV.

J is TRBJ1-1 and V is TRBV6-5; TRBD1 matches 7 bases. J was trimmed by 3 bases and V by 6 bases; bases with no gene match: 4. The CDR3 contains 13 residues. Per the germline V gene, CDR1 is MNHEY and CDR2 is SVGAGI. The CDR3 here is CASSTQGDTEAFF. The CDR3 DNA is TGTGCCAGCAGCACCCAGGGGGACACTGAAGCTTTCTTT.

The V call is TRBV9, the J call TRBJ1-3; D remains unclear. Germline CDR1 SGDLS, CDR2 YYNGEE. Trimming left V 4 bases short and J 2 bases short, with 10 bases between. The CDR3 totals 14 residues. The CDR3 DNA follows: TGTGCCAGCAGCCCCCCAGATACTGGAAACACCATATATTTT. Encoded protein: CASSPPDTGNTIYF.

This CDR3 reads CASSQMGQGPANYGYTF. CDR3 coding DNA: TGCGCCAGCAGCCAAATGGGACAGGGTCCAGCTAACTATGGCTACACCTTC. This rearrangement joins TRBV4-1 to TRBJ1-2, with 9 bases lining up with TRBD1. CDR3 length equals 17 residues. The germline gives CDR1 MGHRA, CDR2 YSYEKL. The trim removed 2 bases at V and 0 bases at J, leaving 7 bases unmatched.

The chain links TRBV7-9 to TRBJ2-3; 15 nucleotides align to TRBD2. The length of the CDR3 is 17 residues. CDR1 and CDR2 from the germline V gene are SEHNR and FQNEAQ (reference sequence). The trim removed 5 bases at V and 7 bases at J, leaving 10 bases unmatched. The CDR3: CASSAPGLAGGVNTQYF. The CDR3 nucleotides read TGTGCCAGCAGCGCCCCGGGACTAGCGGGGGGTGTAAATACGCAGTATTTT.

The chain couples TRBV24-1 to TRBJ1-3, with D uncertain. Trimming removed 4 bases at V and 0 bases at J, with 9 bases between. The CDR3 totals 15 residues. CDR1 is KGHDR and CDR2 is SFDVKD in the germline V gene. The CDR3 here is CATSDRSSSGNTIYF. The CDR3 nucleotides read TGTGCCACCAGTGACCGATCCAGCTCTGGAAACACCATATATTTT.

The chain couples TRBV6-5 to TRBJ1-3, with a weak D call TRBD1 (6 bases). The germline V and J ends were trimmed by 8 bases and 2 bases, with 13 bases remaining between them. The CDR3 runs to 14 residues. Germline V gene sequence: CDR1 MNHEY, CDR2 SVGAGI. This CDR3 reads CASRRTDAGNTIYF. The CDR3 coding sequence is TGTGCCAGCCGACGGACAGATGCTGGAAACACCATATATTTT.

V usage is TRBV20-1 and J usage is TRBJ1-1, with a tentative D call TRBD1 (5 bases). This CDR3 spans 16 amino acids. Per the germline V gene, CDR1 is DFQATT and CDR2 is SNEGSKA (reference sequence). V lost 3 bases and J 0 bases, leaving 17 bases between the germline ends. Here the CDR3 DNA reads TGCAGTGCTAGTGGGGGGGAGCATCCGGTGAACACTGAAGCTTTCTTT. Encoded protein: CSASGGEHPVNTEAFF.

The rearrangement links TRBV28 to TRBJ1-6, with TRBD1 matching over 7 bases. The CDR3 spans 14 residues. In germline, CDR1 is MDHEN, CDR2 SYDVKM. V lost 5 bases to trimming and J lost 7 bases; unmatched junction nucleotides: 5. CDR3 in amino acids: CASSGTDKNSPLHF. For the CDR3, the DNA is TGTGCCAGCAGTGGGACAGACAAAAATTCACCCCTCCACTTT.

The chain combines TRBV28 with TRBJ2-4; D ambiguous. CDR1 MDHEN and CDR2 SYDVKM come from the germline V gene. This CDR3 has 13 amino acids. Trimming stripped 5 bases from V and 0 bases from J, with 5 bases between. The CDR3, as DNA: TGTGCCAGCAGTCCTATAGCCAAAAACATTCAGTACTTC. Translation: CASSPIAKNIQYF.

The J gene is TRBJ1-2, the V gene TRBV30, with D possibly TRBD1 on 6 matching bases. CDR1 and CDR2 (germline): GTSNPN, SVGIG (reference sequence). The CDR3 is made up of 13 amino acids. V lost 3 bases and J 8 bases, leaving 16 bases between the germline ends. CDR3 loop: CAWRETGSRGYTF. CDR3 in DNA: TGTGCCTGGAGAGAGACAGGTTCTAGGGGCTACACCTTC.

This clone was seen only a few times. The chain carries TRBV7-9 and TRBJ1-5, with 10 bases that match TRBD1. The ends lost 1 base at V and 8 bases at J; junction bases unmatched: 11. The CDR3 length is 17 residues. Looked up from germline, CDR1 is SEHNR and CDR2 is FQNEAQ (reference sequence). CDR3 loop: CASSLGRQGAYFEPQHF. CDR3 DNA sequence: TGTGCCAGCAGCTTAGGTCGACAGGGGGCGTATTTTGAGCCCCAGCATTTT.